This T cell receptor beta chain was identified during a study of CD8 T cells in ankylosing spondylitis. Study-wide findings and caveats: The clones that were linked to disease were reported to be significantly enriched in matched synovial fluid samples from ankylosing spondylitis patients. Disease-linked clones, CD8+, were relatively rare in peripheral blood.

The germline V gene encodes CDR1 SQVTM and CDR2 ANQGSEA. CDR3 length: 19 residues. V dropped 0 bases and J dropped 4 bases, with 25 bases sitting between them. In making TCR beta libraries, quantitative 5'-RACE with molecular barcodes was used. MiXCR was run by TCRdb on the 5' RACE reads, yielding one entry per CDR3 protein. The sample shows over 200,000 distinct CDR3 sequences, over 9.5% of them seen only once. This clonotype showed up just a few times. Its antigen is unidentified. V gene TRBV29-1 combines with J gene TRBJ2-1; D uncertain. The TCR comes from a male donor with ankylosing spondylitis or in good health (not recorded which). Sequencing input: blood, either unsorted or a sorted T cell fraction (not recorded which). CDR3 amino acids: CSVEDRVEPRLEPYNEQFF. The CDR3 DNA follows: TGCAGCGTTGAAGATCGGGTAGAGCCTAGGTTAGAGCCATACAATGAGCAGTTCTTC.